Below, 4 T cell receptor beta chains from the same sample are listed, as sequenced in a study of T cell repertoires in cytomegalovirus infection (dated by TCRdb to about 2019). Sequencing was carried out with an Illumina HiSeq 1500. In-frame beta chains were kept once TCRdb had trimmed the public reads at Q25 with fastp and called clones with MiXCR. A single entry per CDR3 protein holds the most common genes and DNA from its merged rows. The sample table shows around 350,000 distinct CDR3 sequences, and about a sixth are seen once. The ten largest clones add up to approximately 10% of the sample. The sequenced material came from PBMCs. Source of these receptors: a human donor in good health (CMV status not recorded). Some clones in this sample may be carry-over from other donors' samples.

This clonotype has more than one count but fewer than ten. V usage is TRBV7-2 and J usage is TRBJ2-3; D not resolved. CDR3 size: 13 residues. V was shortened by 2 bases and J by 4 bases, with 7 bases between the two germline ends. The V gene's germline CDR1 is SGHTA and CDR2 FQGNSA. The CDR3 region is CASSLIRSDTQYF. Written as DNA, the CDR3 is TGTGCCAGCAGCTTAATTAGGTCAGATACGCAGTATTTT.

The chain joins TRBV29-1 to TRBJ2-1; D gene ambiguous. Trimming stripped 4 bases from V and 7 bases from J, with 11 bases between. There are 12 residues in the CDR3. Germline V lookup: CDR1 SQVTM, CDR2 ANQGSEA. In DNA form, the CDR3 reads TGCAGCGTTGTCGGAAGGTGGAATGAGCAGTTCTTC. Translating gives CSVVGRWNEQFF.

This sequence joins TRBV27 and TRBJ2-5; no clear D. The CDR3 has 14 residues. Germline values: CDR1 MNHEY, CDR2 SMNVEV (reference sequence). V was cut by 0 bases and J by 0 bases, with 5 bases left in between. As DNA, the CDR3 is TGTGCCAGCAGTTTATCGATCGACCAAGAGACCCAGTACTTC. Its translation: CASSLSIDQETQYF.

Only one count was recorded for this clonotype. This could be a read error, since a much larger clone is one nucleotide away. This chain joins TRBV12-3 or TRBV12-4 and TRBJ2-3, with 9 bases that match TRBD2. The CDR3 loop spans 19 amino acids. The trim removed 2 bases at V and 0 bases at J, leaving 12 bases unmatched. The CDR3 nucleotides are TGTGCCAGCAGTTTATCGCTGGAGCGGGGGGCCCTGAGCACAGATACGCAGTATTTT. Protein: CASSLSLERGALSTDTQYF.